This TCR beta chain was captured in a study of cytomegalovirus exposure and HLA in healthy donors. A remark on this clone: Its antigen is not identified.

The CDR3 consists of 13 residues. V gave up 4 bases and J gave up 5 bases, with 8 bases separating them. CDR1 and CDR2 from the germline V gene are SNHLY and FYNNEI. The protocol was immunoSEQ multiplex PCR, while the TCRdb copy is restricted to in-frame clones and leaves out a portion. The sample has around 200,000 clones, roughly four fifths seen once. Study-wide results and limits: Listed as cytomegalovirus-associated were over 150 TCR beta chains.

The sequence was collected from a woman between 18 and 29 years old in good health and CMV-seropositive. The sequencing input was PBMCs. This chain joins TRBV2 and TRBJ2-2; the D gene is possibly TRBD2 (6 bases). The CDR3 DNA follows: TGTGCCAGCAGTGTGGAGGGTACCGGGGAGCTGTTTTTT. Encoded protein: CASSVEGTGELFF.